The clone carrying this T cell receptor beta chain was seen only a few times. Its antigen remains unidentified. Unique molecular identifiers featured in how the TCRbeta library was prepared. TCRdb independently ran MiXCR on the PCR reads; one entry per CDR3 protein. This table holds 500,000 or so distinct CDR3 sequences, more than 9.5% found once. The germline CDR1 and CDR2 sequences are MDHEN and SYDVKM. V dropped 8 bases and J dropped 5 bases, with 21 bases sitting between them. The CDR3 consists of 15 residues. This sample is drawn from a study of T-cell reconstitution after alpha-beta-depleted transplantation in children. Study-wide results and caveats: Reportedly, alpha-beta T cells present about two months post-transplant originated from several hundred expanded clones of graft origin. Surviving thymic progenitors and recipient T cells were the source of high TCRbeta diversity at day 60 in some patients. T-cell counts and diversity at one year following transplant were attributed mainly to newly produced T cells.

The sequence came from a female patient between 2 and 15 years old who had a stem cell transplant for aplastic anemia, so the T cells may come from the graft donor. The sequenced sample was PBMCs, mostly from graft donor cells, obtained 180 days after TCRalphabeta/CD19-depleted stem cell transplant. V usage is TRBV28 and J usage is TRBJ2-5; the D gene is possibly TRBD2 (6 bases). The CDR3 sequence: CASPPTGLAWETQYF. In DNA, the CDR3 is TGTGCCAGCCCACCCACGGGACTCGCCTGGGAGACCCAGTACTTC.